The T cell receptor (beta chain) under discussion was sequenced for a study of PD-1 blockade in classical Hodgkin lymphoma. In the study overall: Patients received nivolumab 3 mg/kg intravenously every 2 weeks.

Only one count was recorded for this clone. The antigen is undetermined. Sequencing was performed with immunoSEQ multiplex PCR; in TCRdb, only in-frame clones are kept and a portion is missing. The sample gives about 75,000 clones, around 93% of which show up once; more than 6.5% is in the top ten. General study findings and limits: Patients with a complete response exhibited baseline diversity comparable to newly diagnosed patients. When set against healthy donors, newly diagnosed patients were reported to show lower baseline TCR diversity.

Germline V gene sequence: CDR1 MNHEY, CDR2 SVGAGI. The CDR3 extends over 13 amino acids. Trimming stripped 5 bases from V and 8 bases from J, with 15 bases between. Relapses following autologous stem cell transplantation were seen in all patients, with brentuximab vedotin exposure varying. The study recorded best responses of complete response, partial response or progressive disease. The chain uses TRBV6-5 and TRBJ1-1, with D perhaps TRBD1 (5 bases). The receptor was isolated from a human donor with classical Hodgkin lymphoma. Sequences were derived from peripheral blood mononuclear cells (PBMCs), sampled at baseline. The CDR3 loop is CASSLGPSREAFF. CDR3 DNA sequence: TGTGCCAGCAGTCTGGGACCTTCTAGGGAAGCTTTCTTT.